Shown below are 16 T cell receptor beta chains from a single sample sequenced in a study of blood T cell repertoires in COVID-19. Here immunoSEQ multiplex PCR was the method, and the copy in TCRdb shows in-frame clones only, minus some. This sample carries 350,000 or so clones, 88% of them seen once, and the ten largest clones take over 1%. Sequencing was done on a sample of PBMCs or T cells enriched from blood (not recorded which). These receptor sequences come from a woman aged 25-40 years who had been exposed to COVID-19.

The chain links TRBV12-3 or TRBV12-4 to TRBJ2-1, with TRBD2 matching 7 bases. V trimming: 8 bases; J trimming: 8 bases; junction bases outside the gene matches: 9. The CDR3 is made up of 13 amino acids. The CDR3, as DNA: TGTGCCAGCGGTAACGCGGGAGTCGATGAGCAGTTCTTC. This codes for CASGNAGVDEQFF.

The CDR3 here is CASSERTGTNSPLHF. CDR3 sequence (DNA): TGCGCCAGCAGTGAGCGGACAGGGACTAATTCACCCCTCCACTTT. The chain uses TRBV10-2 and TRBJ1-6, with 8 bases identical to TRBD1. J was trimmed by 6 bases and V by 2 bases; bases with no gene match: 3. The CDR3 runs 15 residues. In germline, CDR1 is WSHSY, CDR2 SAAADI.

This chain joins TRBV10-3 and TRBJ2-7, with TRBD2 matching over 16 bases. Germline CDR1 reads ENHRY; CDR2 reads SYGVKD. V was clipped by 2 bases and J by 2 bases; unmatched bases: 6. The CDR3 loop spans 18 amino acids. CDR3 amino acids: CAISEPSGTSGRAYEQYF. CDR3 in DNA: TGTGCCATCAGTGAGCCGTCCGGGACTAGCGGGAGGGCCTACGAGCAGTACTTC.

The chain couples TRBV6-6 to TRBJ2-7; a weak D match, TRBD2 (6 bases). This CDR3 has 16 residues. Looked up from germline, CDR1 is MNHNY and CDR2 is SVGAGI (reference sequence). Trimming cost V 0 bases and J 6 bases, with 18 bases left between them. The DNA of the CDR3 is TGTGCCAGCAGTTACTCTGGTGGAGGGCTTGGGGGCGAGCAGTACTTC. Amino acid sequence: CASSYSGGGLGGEQYF.

V and J are TRBV18 and TRBJ1-3; TRBD1 agrees at 7 bases. This CDR3 comprises 18 residues. The junction had 14 bases not matched to a gene; V was cut back by 6 bases and J by 0 bases. Per the germline V gene, CDR1 is KGHSH and CDR2 is LQKENI. As DNA, the CDR3 is TGTGCCAGCTCGGCACAAAGAACAGGGGCTTTCTCTGGAAACACCATATATTTT. Its protein product is CASSAQRTGAFSGNTIYF.

Written as DNA, the CDR3 is TGTGCCAGCAGCGTTCCCGGGACAGCATACGAGCAGTACTTC. It is translated as CASSVPGTAYEQYF. The genes are TRBV7-9 and TRBJ2-7; 7 bases fit TRBD1. The CDR3 extends over 14 amino acids. Germline CDR1 is SEHNR and CDR2 is FQNEAQ (reference sequence). Germline trimming cut 5 bases from V and 4 bases from J; bases unmatched to any gene: 8.

This clone has more than one count but fewer than ten. CDR3 sequence reads: CASSSGSDHNEQFF. CDR3 in DNA: TGTGCCAGCAGTTCAGGGTCGGATCACAATGAGCAGTTCTTC. The genes are TRBV27 and TRBJ2-1; weak D call: TRBD1 (5 bases). This CDR3 region has 14 residues. Per germline, CDR1 MNHEY and CDR2 SMNVEV (reference sequence). Trimming took off 4 bases at V and 5 bases at J, with 12 bases between the two ends.

The chain joins TRBV3-1 (or the pseudogene TRBV3-2) to TRBJ2-3; 7 bases fit TRBD2. The CDR3 is 16 residues long. Trimming took 5 bases from V and 7 from J; bases not matched to a gene: 15. CDR1 is LGHDT, CDR2 YNNKEL, per germline (reference sequence). The CDR3 nucleotides are TGTGCCAGCAGCAAGGAGGCGGGACTACTTAGCCATACGCAGTATTTT. Protein product: CASSKEAGLLSHTQYF.

This rearrangement joins TRBV7-9 to TRBJ1-4, with D perhaps TRBD1 (6 bases). Trimming removed 4 bases from V and 5 bases from J, with 14 bases in between. CDR3 length: 15 residues. Per the germline V gene, CDR1 is SEHNR and CDR2 is FQNEAQ (reference sequence). CDR3 nucleotides: TGTGCCAGCAGCTACCCAGGGGCCCCGAATGAAAAACTGTTTTTT. Translation: CASSYPGAPNEKLFF.

The chain couples TRBV27 to TRBJ2-7, with TRBD2 as a possible D gene (6 bases). The germline V gene encodes CDR1 MNHEY and CDR2 SMNVEV (reference sequence). The germline V and J ends were trimmed by 5 bases and 4 bases, with 12 bases remaining between them. The CDR3 covers 13 residues. CDR3 amino acids: CASSLKRGYEQYF. CDR3 sequence (DNA): TGTGCCAGCAGTCTAAAACGGGGGTACGAGCAGTACTTC.

The count of this clone is one. The chain joins TRBV7-2 to TRBJ2-7; a possible D gene is TRBD2 (6 bases). This CDR3 has 17 amino acids. CDR1 is SGHTA and CDR2 is FQGNSA in the germline V gene. Trimming shortened V by 3 bases and J by 3 bases, and 21 bases separated the two germline ends. The CDR3 loop reads CASSLVTGLHDYYEQYF. The CDR3 DNA is TGTGCCAGCAGCTTGGTAACGGGACTGCACGACTACTACGAGCAGTACTTC.

The chain employs TRBV6-1 and TRBJ2-7; 9 bases line up with TRBD2. Germline loops: CDR1 MNHNS, CDR2 SASEGT. Losses at the gene ends were 2 bases for V and 7 bases for J; bases not matched to a gene: 6. The CDR3 spans 14 residues. In DNA, the CDR3 is TGTGCCAGCAGTGAATCAGCGGGAGGTCGTGAGCAGTACTTC. Translated: CASSESAGGREQYF.

The chain has TRBV5-1 and TRBJ2-7; TRBD1 matches 9 bases. Trimming took 4 bases from V and 5 from J; bases not matched to a gene: 7. This CDR3 has 14 residues. Germline loops: CDR1 SGHRS, CDR2 YFSETQ. CDR3 sequence reads: CASSVSQGADEQYF. CDR3 in DNA: TGCGCCAGCAGCGTCTCACAGGGGGCCGACGAGCAGTACTTC.

The V and J genes are TRBV15 and TRBJ1-6; 7 bases agree with TRBD1. Germline trimming cut 2 bases from V and 4 bases from J; bases unmatched to any gene: 5. Germline V lookup: CDR1 LNHNV, CDR2 YYDKDF (reference sequence). The CDR3 runs to 16 residues. The CDR3 DNA is TGTGCCACCAGCAGACACGCGGGACAGTATAATTCACCCCTCCACTTT. Translated: CATSRHAGQYNSPLHF.

The CDR3 sequence is CASSLDRGKGTQYF. Written as DNA, the CDR3 is TGCGCCAGCAGCCTAGACCGAGGAAAAGGGACCCAGTACTTC. The chain links TRBV5-1 to TRBJ2-5; D is unclear. The ends were cut back, 4 bases at V and 7 bases at J, with 17 bases in the middle. Germline V gene data show CDR1 as SGHRS and CDR2 as YFSETQ. This CDR3 comprises 14 residues. The variable domain in full, with the rest retrieved from reference TRBV5-1 and TRBJ2-5, is KAGVTQTPRYLIKTRGQQVTLSCSPISGHRSVSWYQQTPGQGLQFLFEYFSETQRNKGNFPGRFSGRQFSNSRSEMNVSTLELGDSALYLCASSLDRGKGTQYFGPGTRLLVL.

The V and J genes are TRBV27 and TRBJ2-1; 9 nucleotides align to TRBD1. V gave up 1 base and J gave up 6 bases; unmatched junction bases: 4. Germline V gene data show CDR1 as MNHEY and CDR2 as SMNVEV (reference sequence). The CDR3 runs 15 residues. The CDR3 DNA is TGTGCCAGCAGTTTATTGGGGACAGGGCGCAATGAGCAGTTCTTC. Translated: CASSLLGTGRNEQFF.